This is a list of T cell receptor beta chains from one sample in a study of OX40 agonist ivuxolimab in advanced cancers. Method: immunoSEQ multiplex PCR; TCRdb's copy keeps in-frame clones and lacks some. The sample records tens of thousands of clones, less than 90% being singletons. The specimen comprised CD4+ or CD8+ T cells sorted from blood, sampled in a trial of the OX40 agonist ivuxolimab. Source of these receptors: an adult with an advanced solid tumor such as melanoma, head and neck, liver or kidney cancer. The conserved cysteine and the conserved F or W are not part of the CDR3 here.

CDR3: ASTYRTSNSNQPQH
V: TRBV19

CDR3: ASSLGGSGGTETQY
V: TRBV5-4

CDR3: ASSSGGGETQY
V: TRBV7-3

CDR3: ASSPRLAGGTDTQY
V: TRBV7-9

CDR3: ASSPNREGQPQH
V: TRBV18

CDR3: ASSLGGNPSYGYT
V: TRBV6-6

CDR3: ASSLVQGVSYEQY
V: TRBV5-5

CDR3: ASSSTIQPQH
V: TRBV28

CDR3: ASSYGLGGYT
V: TRBV7-8

CDR3: ASSQRTGNTGELF
V: TRBV4-2

CDR3: ASSEPAGAWGELF
V: TRBV2

CDR3: ASSYAGGQAF
V: TRBV6-5

CDR3: ASSYALVTTQPQH
V: TRBV6-5

CDR3: ASSEGRGHINQPQH
V: TRBV6-1

CDR3: ASSPGGGHTEAF
V: TRBV11-3

CDR3: ASSFTHLSYEQY
V: TRBV27

CDR3: ASSQELRVEQY
V: TRBV4-1

CDR3: ASSNSWRRGTEAF
V: TRBV5-5

CDR3: ASSFLTDLPVDTGELF
V: TRBV5-5

CDR3: ASSYGDNSPLH
V: TRBV6-6

CDR3: ASSLSPTAQETQY
V: TRBV7-6